Listed here are 16 T cell receptor beta chains from one sample, sequenced in a study of cytomegalovirus exposure and HLA in healthy donors. The PCR ran on 60 Vbeta and 13 Jbeta primers. Repertoires were generated with immunoSEQ multiplex PCR, while TCRdb's copy carries only in-frame clones and drops some. The sample holds about 140,000 clones. Sequenced: PBMCs. The receptor set was obtained from a male donor in good health and CMV-seronegative.

The CDR3 protein is CASSSLSEAFF. CDR3 sequence (DNA): TGTGCCAGTTCGAGCTTGAGTGAAGCTTTCTTT. The chain recombines TRBV6-5 with TRBJ1-1, with D unclear. The germline CDR1 and CDR2 sequences are MNHEY and SVGAGI. The CDR3 runs 11 residues. V lost 9 bases and J lost 7, with 12 bases in between.

The chain is built from TRBV5-4 and TRBJ2-2; 12 bases align to TRBD2. This CDR3 is 17 amino acids long. The J segment lost 1 base and the V segment lost 4 bases, leaving 5 bases of the junction unmatched. Germline lookup yields CDR1 SGHNT and CDR2 YYREEE (reference sequence). The CDR3 loop reads CASSRGTSGWNTGELFF. CDR3 DNA sequence: TGTGCCAGCAGCCGCGGGACTAGCGGGTGGAACACCGGGGAGCTGTTTTTT. Full variable domain (missing parts from reference TRBV5-4 and TRBJ2-2): ETGVTQSPTHLIKTRGQQVTLRCSSQSGHNTVSWYQQALGQGPQFIFQYYREEENGRGNFPPRFSGLQFPNYSSELNVNALELDDSALYLCASSRGTSGWNTGELFFGEGSRLTVL.

The genes are TRBV25-1 and TRBJ2-1, with TRBD1 as a possible D gene (6 bases). CDR1 is MGHDK and CDR2 is SYGVNS in the germline V gene. The CDR3 totals 15 residues. V lost 4 bases and J 6 bases, leaving 16 bases between the germline ends. CDR3: CASSVIRQEGNEQFF. CDR3 nucleotides: TGTGCCAGCAGTGTCATAAGACAGGAAGGCAATGAGCAGTTCTTC.

The rearrangement joins TRBV29-1 to TRBJ1-1; D remains unclear. The germline gives CDR1 SQVTM, CDR2 ANQGSEA. This CDR3 region has 14 residues. V was trimmed by 6 bases and J by 2 bases, leaving 16 bases between them. The CDR3 DNA reads as TGCAGCGTAGGGCCGGGAGATTACAACACTGAAGCTTTCTTT. Its translation is CSVGPGDYNTEAFF.

This chain links TRBV10-3 with TRBJ1-1; no reliable D call. The CDR3 consists of 12 residues. Germline CDR1 is ENHRY and CDR2 is SYGVKD. V shed 4 bases and J shed 8 bases, with 11 bases lying between them. The CDR3 region is CAISGGSREAFF. As DNA, the CDR3 is TGTGCCATCAGTGGAGGGAGCAGGGAAGCTTTCTTT.

The chain links TRBV7-8 to TRBJ2-2, with 10 bases that match TRBD2. Germline CDR1 is SGHVS and CDR2 is FQNEAQ. V shed 3 bases and J 4 bases; nucleotides not matched to a gene: 2. The CDR3 length is 15 residues. CDR3 coding DNA: TGTGCCAGCAGCTTTACTAGCGGGATCACCGGGGAGCTGTTTTTT. As protein: CASSFTSGITGELFF. The full variable domain, its missing parts supplied by reference TRBV7-8 and TRBJ2-2, is GAGVSQSPRYKVAKRGQDVALRCDPISGHVSLFWYQQALGQGPEFLTYFQNEAQLDKSGLPSDRFFAERPEGSVSTLKIQRTQQEDSAVYLCASSFTSGITGELFFGEGSRLTVL.

V gene TRBV30 combines with J gene TRBJ2-5; possibly TRBD1 for D (6 bases). CDR1 and CDR2 (germline): GTSNPN, SVGIG (reference sequence). The CDR3 runs 13 residues. V shed 3 bases and J shed 8 bases, with 16 bases lying between them. CDR3: CAWSELQGFTQYF. CDR3 bases: TGTGCCTGGAGCGAACTACAGGGTTTCACCCAGTACTTC.

The rearrangement joins TRBV4-2 to TRBJ1-6; unclear D gene. The germline V gene encodes CDR1 LGHNA and CDR2 YNFKEQ. This CDR3 contains 15 residues. The V gene lost 0 bases and the J gene lost 4 bases, with 7 bases spanning the gap. CDR3: CASSQDLAYNSPLHF. In nucleotides, the CDR3 is TGTGCCAGCAGCCAAGATCTTGCGTATAATTCACCCCTCCACTTT.

The chain has TRBV5-1 and TRBJ1-5; weak D call: TRBD1 (5 bases). V lost 4 bases and J lost 4, with 15 bases in between. Germline V gene sequence: CDR1 SGHRS, CDR2 YFSETQ. CDR3 length: 15 residues. For the CDR3, the DNA is TGCGCCAGCAGCCTGGGGGGGGGTGCTAATCAGCCCCAGCATTTT. It specifies CASSLGGGANQPQHF.

The V and J genes are TRBV5-1 and TRBJ1-6; D is ambiguous. Germline CDR1 and CDR2: SGHRS and YFSETQ. V was pared by 0 bases and J by 7 bases, with 11 bases between. The CDR3 is 15 residues long. CDR3 amino acids: CASSLAEGSNSPLHF. CDR3 bases: TGCGCCAGCAGCTTGGCCGAGGGTTCAAATTCACCCCTCCACTTT.

The V gene is TRBV7-9, the J gene TRBJ2-2; D not resolved. CDR3 length: 11 residues. The germline V gene encodes CDR1 SEHNR and CDR2 FQNEAQ (reference sequence). V was trimmed by 4 bases and J by 7 bases, leaving 4 bases between them. CDR3 sequence (DNA): TGTGCCAGCAGCTATAGCGGGGAGCTGTTTTTT. This sequence encodes CASSYSGELFF.

The rearrangement uses TRBV29-1 and TRBJ2-3; possible D gene TRBD2, 5 bases. Germline V CDR1 and CDR2: SQVTM, ANQGSEA. Trimming stripped 5 bases from V and 6 bases from J, with 18 bases between. This CDR3 comprises 14 residues. The CDR3 region has the DNA TGCAGCGTTATAAGGATTTCAAGGAGGGATACGCAGTATTTT. As protein: CSVIRISRRDTQYF.

The V and J genes are TRBV27 and TRBJ1-2, with 7 positions matching TRBD1. This CDR3 has 14 amino acids. V lost 8 bases and J lost 0; bases outside the gene matches: 6. Looked up from germline, CDR1 is MNHEY and CDR2 is SMNVEV (reference sequence). DNA of the CDR3: TGTGCCAGCTCGCCCGACAGGGCTAACTATGGCTACACCTTC. It yields the protein CASSPDRANYGYTF.

The chain combines TRBV29-1 with TRBJ1-2; TRBD1 matches at 9 bases. From germline, CDR1 is SQVTM and CDR2 ANQGSEA. V dropped 4 bases and J dropped 6; count of bases not matched to a gene: 9. This CDR3 region has 14 residues. The CDR3 DNA reads as TGCAGCGTTGGCTCCGTGGGACAGGGAAATGGCTACACCTTC. Amino acid sequence: CSVGSVGQGNGYTF.

The V gene is TRBV7-9, the J gene TRBJ2-5; possible D gene TRBD1, 5 bases. The CDR3 is made up of 14 amino acids. Germline CDR1 is SEHNR and CDR2 is FQNEAQ (reference sequence). V was pared by 1 base and J by 4 bases, with 10 bases between. The CDR3 DNA is TGTGCCAGCAGCTTAGAGGGGATGGCAGAGACCCAGTACTTC. This translates into CASSLEGMAETQYF.

The chain recombines TRBV7-8 with TRBJ1-2; TRBD1 matches at 8 bases. This CDR3 spans 15 amino acids. Germline loops: CDR1 SGHVS, CDR2 FQNEAQ. V was pared by 5 bases and J by 2 bases, with 7 bases of the junction left unmatched. The CDR3 spells CASSKTGGQNYGYTF. DNA for the CDR3: TGTGCCAGCAGCAAAACAGGGGGGCAAAACTATGGCTACACCTTC.